A selection of T cell receptor beta chains follows, all from one sample in a study of T cells expressing NK-cell markers. Following a re-call of the 5' RACE reads, TCRdb has one entry per CDR3 protein and lacks DNA. The sample includes under 600,000 distinct CDR3 sequences. Source material: blood T cells: a sorted CD56 or NKG2C T cell subset, CD4+ or CD8+ T cells, or bulk PBMC T cells (not recorded which). All receptors derive from a woman aged 45-59 years in good health. CDR3s include the opening cysteine and the closing phenylalanine or tryptophan.

TRBV20-1	14	TRBJ2-3	CSARDRREVDTQYF
TRBV24-1	13	TRBJ2-1	CATRDPGRNEQFF
TRBV29-1	13	TRBJ2-1	CSVGRQILDEQFF
TRBV12-3/TRBV12-4	16	TRBJ1-5	CASDHPRRNSNQPQHF
TRBV20-1	14	TRBJ1-1	CSASPYATGGEAFF
TRBV24-1	14	TRBJ1-2	CATSDFRFNYGYTF
TRBV20-1	17	TRBJ2-3	CSASRTSGRGGTDTQYF
TRBV27	16	TRBJ1-1	CASSLWTGGLDTEAFF
TRBV5-1	15	TRBJ2-5	CASSPGAGGGETQYF
TRBV5-8	15	TRBJ2-1	CASSPEGHPYNEQFF
TRBV10-3	13	TRBJ1-5	CATQVYSNQPQHF
TRBV2	14	TRBJ1-1	CASPGQGMNTEAFF
TRBV27	13	TRBJ2-3	CASRSLFTDTQYF
TRBV12-3/TRBV12-4	14	TRBJ2-4	CASRAGGAGNIQYF
TRBV19	12	TRBJ2-3	CASAASTDTQYF
TRBV12-3/TRBV12-4	16	TRBJ1-5	CASSKTGGDPNQPQHF
TRBV7-9	15	TRBJ2-3	CASSLDSRRTDTQYF
TRBV7-9	17	TRBJ2-3	CASSSTFGTRRGDTQYF
TRBV12-3/TRBV12-4	13	TRBJ1-5	CASRLRSNQPQHF
TRBV20-1	16	TRBJ2-1	CSATPLGLAGANEQFF
TRBV12-3/TRBV12-4	16	TRBJ2-5	CASSFGTTVEGKTQYF
TRBV5-1	15	TRBJ1-3	CASSRDLSSGNTIYF
TRBV29-1	13	TRBJ2-4	CSVERLAKNIQYF
TRBV5-1	17	TRBJ2-5	CASSLGDRDPHRETQYF
TRBV6-1	14	TRBJ2-3	CASSEAWLTDTQYF
TRBV7-2	11	TRBJ2-3	CASSTIDTQYF
TRBV2	14	TRBJ2-1	CASAGLAVMSEQFF
TRBV5-1	15	TRBJ2-2	CASSLVHGGAGELFF
TRBV20-1	16	TRBJ2-2	CSARPSGRINTGELFF
TRBV29-1	14	TRBJ1-5	CSAQWGGPSQPQHF
TRBV5-1	16	TRBJ2-3	CASSIIAGGSTDTQYF
TRBV12-3/TRBV12-4	17	TRBJ1-1	CASSFKGQGAVNTEAFF
TRBV5-1	13	TRBJ1-2	CASSQAGQVGYTF
TRBV5-1	15	TRBJ2-1	CASSFTDYRHNEQFF
TRBV29-1	11	TRBJ2-5	CSVASQETQYF
TRBV19	13	TRBJ2-1	CASRSQGTGEQFF
TRBV20-1	15	TRBJ1-2	CSVTSRDGPNYGYTF
TRBV27	15	TRBJ2-1	CASRQGAGDSSEQFF
TRBV20-1	12	TRBJ2-3	CSARTVADTQYF
TRBV7-7	15	TRBJ2-2	CASSRGTPGTGELFF